This is a list of T cell receptor beta chains from one sample in a study of OX40 agonist ivuxolimab in advanced cancers. The protocol was immunoSEQ multiplex PCR, while the TCRdb copy is restricted to in-frame clones and leaves out a portion. This sample has 50,000 to 65,000 clones, with around 82% found just once. The specimen was CD4+ or CD8+ T cells sorted from blood, collected in a trial of the OX40 agonist ivuxolimab. The receptors were gathered from an adult with an advanced solid tumor such as melanoma, head and neck, liver or kidney cancer. The CDR3 runs from the conserved cysteine through the conserved F or W. A D gene is named only where the DNA matches it firmly. The size of a clone is reported for some rows only, either as once, few or many, or as a class for expanded clones.

19 | TRBJ2-6 | once | TRBD1 | TRBV30 | TGTGCCTGGAGTGTAAGGTGGGGGACAGGGGGCTCTGGGGCCAACGTCCTGACTTTC | CAWSVRWGTGGSGANVLTF
15 | TRBJ2-5 | once | NA | TRBV6-1 | TGTGCCAGCAGTGAAGTAACAGGAATACAAGAGACCCAGTACTTC | CASSEVTGIQETQYF
13 | TRBJ2-3 | few | NA | TRBV30 | TGTGCCTGGAGTGTCCTAGCGCCGGATACGCAGTATTTT | CAWSVLAPDTQYF
13 | TRBJ2-3 | few | NA | TRBV19 | TGTGCCAGTACGACGGGGGTACAAGATACGCAGTATTTT | CASTTGVQDTQYF
16 | TRBJ1-1 | NA | NA | TRBV29-1 | TGCAGCGTCCAAGGGGGGGCCACGGCTGGGAACACTGAAGCTTTCTTT | CSVQGGATAGNTEAFF
14 | TRBJ1-6 | NA | NA | TRBV27 | TGTGCCAGCACCCTAGGGGGGTATAATTCACCCCTCCACTTT | CASTLGGYNSPLHF
15 | TRBJ2-1 | NA | TRBD1 | TRBV5-6 | TGTGCCAGCAGACCCGGGACAGGGGGCTACAATGAGCAGTTCTTC | CASRPGTGGYNEQFF
15 | TRBJ2-5 | NA | TRBD1 | TRBV4-1 | TGCGCCAGCAGCCAACCCGACAGGGTGGGAGAGACCCAGTACTTC | CASSQPDRVGETQYF
13 | TRBJ1-1 | NA | TRBD1 | TRBV30 | TGTGCCTGGAGGGGACAGGGGGACACTGAAGCTTTCTTT | CAWRGQGDTEAFF
14 | TRBJ1-2 | NA | NA | TRBV6-1 | TGTGCCAGCAGTAGGTCGGGGGGGGAAGGAGGCTACACCTTC | CASSRSGGEGGYTF
14 | TRBJ1-5 | NA | NA | TRBV19 | TGTGCCAGTAGTATGCTAGGGGCGCGTGAGCCCCAGCATTTT | CASSMLGAREPQHF
13 | TRBJ1-6 | NA | NA | TRBV30 | TGTGCCTGGAGCGTAGGTGATAATTCACCCCTCCACTTT | CAWSVGDNSPLHF
16 | TRBJ2-7 | NA | TRBD1 | TRBV11-1 | TGTGCCAGCAGCTTAGGCCCCGGGACAGACTCCTACGAGCAGTACTTC | CASSLGPGTDSYEQYF
15 | TRBJ2-3 | NA | NA | TRBV9 | TGTGCCAGCAGCGGGAGGGTACAGCACACAGATACGCAGTATTTT | CASSGRVQHTDTQYF
17 | TRBJ2-3 | NA | NA | TRBV7-3 | TGTGCCAGCAGCTCAGGGCCCCGGGGGGCAGGCACAGATACGCAGTATTTT | CASSSGPRGAGTDTQYF
13 | TRBJ1-1 | NA | TRBD1 | TRBV30 | TGTGCCTGGTTAGGACAGGGCGAGGGTGAAGCTTTCTTT | CAWLGQGEGEAFF
16 | TRBJ2-1 | NA | TRBD2 | TRBV5-1 | TGCGCCAGCAGCTCGACTAGCGGGGGGGCTCAGAATGAGCAGTTCTTC | CASSSTSGGAQNEQFF
14 | TRBJ1-6 | NA | NA | TRBV28 | TGTGCCAGCAGTTTGGGGCAGGGAAATTCACCCCTCCACTTT | CASSLGQGNSPLHF
15 | TRBJ1-2 | NA | NA | TRBV6-5 | TGTGCCAGCAGTCCCTCGAGACTTGGTTGGTATGGCTACACCTTC | CASSPSRLGWYGYTF
13 | TRBJ1-2 | NA | NA | TRBV5-1 | TGCGCCAGCAGCTTGACGGCAGACTATGGCTACACCTTC | CASSLTADYGYTF